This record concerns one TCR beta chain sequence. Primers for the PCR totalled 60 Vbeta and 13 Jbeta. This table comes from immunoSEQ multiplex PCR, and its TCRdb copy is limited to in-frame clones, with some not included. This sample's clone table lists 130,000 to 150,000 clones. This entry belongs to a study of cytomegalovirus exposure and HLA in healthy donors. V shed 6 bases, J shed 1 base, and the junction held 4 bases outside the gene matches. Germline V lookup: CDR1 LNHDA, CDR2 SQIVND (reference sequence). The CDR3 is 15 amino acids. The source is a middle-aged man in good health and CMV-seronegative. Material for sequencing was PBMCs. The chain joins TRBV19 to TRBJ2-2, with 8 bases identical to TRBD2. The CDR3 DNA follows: TGTGCCAGTAGCAGGACTAGCTTGAACACCGGGGAGCTGTTTTTT. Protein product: CASSRTSLNTGELFF.